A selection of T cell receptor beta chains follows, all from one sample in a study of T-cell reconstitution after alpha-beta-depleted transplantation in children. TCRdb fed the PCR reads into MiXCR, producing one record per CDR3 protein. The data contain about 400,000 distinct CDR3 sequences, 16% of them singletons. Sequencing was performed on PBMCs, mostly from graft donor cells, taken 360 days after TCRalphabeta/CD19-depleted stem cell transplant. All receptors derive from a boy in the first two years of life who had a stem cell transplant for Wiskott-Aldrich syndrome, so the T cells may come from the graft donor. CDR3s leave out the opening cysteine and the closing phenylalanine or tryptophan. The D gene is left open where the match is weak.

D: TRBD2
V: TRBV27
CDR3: ASSSPPSGGKNIQY

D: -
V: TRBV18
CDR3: ASSPSTETQY

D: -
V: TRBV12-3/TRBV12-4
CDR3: ASSLTHPPGEQF

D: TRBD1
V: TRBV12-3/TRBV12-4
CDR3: ASISGQVPQETQY

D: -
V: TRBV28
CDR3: ASSLRMNNSPLH

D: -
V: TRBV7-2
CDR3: ASSLGGPGIQY

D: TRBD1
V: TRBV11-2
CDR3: ASTLGQLTQETQY

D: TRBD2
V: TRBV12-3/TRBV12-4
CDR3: ASSLAGTSLEQY

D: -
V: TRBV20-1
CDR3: SARYTTDTQY

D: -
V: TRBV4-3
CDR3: ASSQALDRSYEQY

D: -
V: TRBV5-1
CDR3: ASSFVSTISDTQY

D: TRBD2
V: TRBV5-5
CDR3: ASQGLAGVGNEQF

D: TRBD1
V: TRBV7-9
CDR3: ASIPLTGQADTQY

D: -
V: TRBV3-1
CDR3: ASHSTRGEKLF

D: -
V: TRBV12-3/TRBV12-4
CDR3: ASSFPPRLDTQY

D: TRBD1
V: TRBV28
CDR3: ASSFAGTGYYEQY

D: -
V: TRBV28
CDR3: ASSLSGQYIQY

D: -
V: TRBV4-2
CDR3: ASSQDLRDQPQH

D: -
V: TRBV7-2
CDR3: ASSLAAGPPYEQY

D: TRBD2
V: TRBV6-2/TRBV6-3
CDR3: ASSYQREGYENEQF

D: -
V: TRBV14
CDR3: ASSQRRFPNTGELF

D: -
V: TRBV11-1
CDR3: ASSLPMPGPKLITEAF

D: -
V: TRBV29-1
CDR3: SVEEWTRGSTDTQY

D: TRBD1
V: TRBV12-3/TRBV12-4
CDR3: ASSFGDRFLDTIY

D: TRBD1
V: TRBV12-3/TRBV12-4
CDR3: ASSTRTGGFYGYT

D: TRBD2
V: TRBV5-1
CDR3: ASSFGPAGGGELF

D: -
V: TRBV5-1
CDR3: ASSLEALRHNEQF

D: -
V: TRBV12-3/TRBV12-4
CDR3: ASSLYPGAVEQF

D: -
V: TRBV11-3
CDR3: ASSLDGPAGTQY

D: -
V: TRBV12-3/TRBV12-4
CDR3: ASSRTGAGANVLT

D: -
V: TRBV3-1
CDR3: ASSQLTGGRREETQY

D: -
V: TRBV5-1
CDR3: ASSLSGRRSYQETQY

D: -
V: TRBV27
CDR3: ASSYTANQPQH

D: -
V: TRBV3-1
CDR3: ASSPRLSNGEQY

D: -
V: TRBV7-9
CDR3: ASSLKGGETEAF

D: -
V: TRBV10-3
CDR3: AISPGNDYEQY